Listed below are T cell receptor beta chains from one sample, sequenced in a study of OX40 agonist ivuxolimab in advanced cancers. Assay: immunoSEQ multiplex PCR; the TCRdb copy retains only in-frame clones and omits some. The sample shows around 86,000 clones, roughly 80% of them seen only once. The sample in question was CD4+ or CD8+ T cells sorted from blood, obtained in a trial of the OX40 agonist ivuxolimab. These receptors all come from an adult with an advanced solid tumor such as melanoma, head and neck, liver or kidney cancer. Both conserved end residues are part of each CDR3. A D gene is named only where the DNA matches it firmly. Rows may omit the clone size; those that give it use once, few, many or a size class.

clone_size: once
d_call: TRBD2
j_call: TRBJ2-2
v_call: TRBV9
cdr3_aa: CASSAGLAAGELFF
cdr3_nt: TGTGCCAGCAGCGCCGGACTAGCGGCCGGGGAGCTGTTTTTT

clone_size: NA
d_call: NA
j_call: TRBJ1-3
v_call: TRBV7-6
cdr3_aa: CASSESGTLSGNTIYF
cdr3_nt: TGTGCCAGCAGCGAATCCGGGACCCTCTCTGGAAACACCATATATTTT

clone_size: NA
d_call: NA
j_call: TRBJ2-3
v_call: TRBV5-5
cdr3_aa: CASSLPQASTDTQYF
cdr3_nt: TGTGCCAGCAGCTTACCGCAGGCTAGCACAGATACGCAGTATTTT

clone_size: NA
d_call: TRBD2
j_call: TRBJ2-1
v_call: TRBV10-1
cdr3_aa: CASSPSLAGGPSEQFF
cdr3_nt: TGCGCCAGCAGTCCCTCCTTAGCGGGGGGGCCTAGTGAGCAGTTCTTC

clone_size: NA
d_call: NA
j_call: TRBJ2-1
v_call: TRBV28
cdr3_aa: CASSPTRGAGYNEQFF
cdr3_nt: TGTGCCAGCAGTCCCACCCGGGGGGCGGGTTACAATGAGCAGTTCTTC

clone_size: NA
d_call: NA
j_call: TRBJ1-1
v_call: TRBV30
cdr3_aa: CAWSLRTEAFF
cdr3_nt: TGTGCCTGGAGTCTTAGGACTGAAGCTTTCTTT

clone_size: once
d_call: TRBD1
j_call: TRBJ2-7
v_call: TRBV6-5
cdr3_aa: CASRLPGQGNEQYF
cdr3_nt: TGTGCCAGCAGATTGCCGGGACAGGGAAACGAGCAGTACTTC

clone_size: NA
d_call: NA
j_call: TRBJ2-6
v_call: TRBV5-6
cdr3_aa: CASSPGSGANVLTF
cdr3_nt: TGTGCCAGCAGCCCTGGCTCTGGGGCCAACGTCCTGACTTTC

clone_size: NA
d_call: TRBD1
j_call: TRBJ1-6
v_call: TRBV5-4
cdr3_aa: CASSAGTGPGGNSPLHF
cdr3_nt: TGTGCCAGCAGCGCCGGGACAGGCCCCGGAGGCAATTCACCCCTCCACTTT

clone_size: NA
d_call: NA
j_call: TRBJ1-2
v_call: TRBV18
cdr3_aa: CASSPGQEAGYTF
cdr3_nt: TGTGCCAGCTCACCGGGGCAGGAGGCCGGCTACACCTTC

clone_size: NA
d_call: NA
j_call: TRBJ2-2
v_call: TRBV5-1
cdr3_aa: CASSPGTSGTGELFF
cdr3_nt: TGCGCCAGCAGCCCCGGAACTTCTGGGACCGGGGAGCTGTTTTTT

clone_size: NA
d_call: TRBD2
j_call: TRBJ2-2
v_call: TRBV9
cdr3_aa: CASSVRPLAGGQGTGELFF
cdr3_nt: TGTGCCAGCAGCGTTAGGCCCCTAGCGGGGGGGCAAGGCACCGGGGAGCTGTTTTTT

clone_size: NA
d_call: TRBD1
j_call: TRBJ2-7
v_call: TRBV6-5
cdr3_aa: CASSPRDRGFYEQYF
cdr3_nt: TGTGCCAGCAGCCCCCGGGACAGGGGGTTTTACGAGCAGTACTTC

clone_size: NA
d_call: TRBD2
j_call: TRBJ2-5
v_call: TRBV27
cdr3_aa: CASSLWGGGAQETQYF
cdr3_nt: TGTGCCAGCAGTTTATGGGGCGGGGGGGCCCAAGAGACCCAGTACTTC

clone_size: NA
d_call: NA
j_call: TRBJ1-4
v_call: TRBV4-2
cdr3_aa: CASSQVRQSNEKLFF
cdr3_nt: TGTGCCAGCAGCCAAGTAAGGCAATCTAATGAAAAACTGTTTTTT

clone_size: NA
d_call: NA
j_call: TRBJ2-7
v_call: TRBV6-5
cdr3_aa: CASTKQGGEQYF
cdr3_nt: TGTGCCAGCACCAAACAGGGAGGGGAGCAGTACTTC

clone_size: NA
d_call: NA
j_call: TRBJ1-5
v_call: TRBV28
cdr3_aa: CASSYTGTKGAQHF
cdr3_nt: TGTGCCAGCAGTTATACCGGGACAAAAGGGGCCCAGCATTTT

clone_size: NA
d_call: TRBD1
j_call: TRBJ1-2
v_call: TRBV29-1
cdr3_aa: CSVADRGGGYTF
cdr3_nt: TGCAGCGTTGCGGACAGGGGAGGAGGCTACACCTTC

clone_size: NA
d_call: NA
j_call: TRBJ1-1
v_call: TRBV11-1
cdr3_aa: CASSLDKPGHQSFF
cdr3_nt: TGTGCCAGCAGCTTAGACAAGCCGGGGCACCAATCTTTCTTT

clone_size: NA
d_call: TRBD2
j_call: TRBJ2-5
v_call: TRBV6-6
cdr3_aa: CASSYGLAEETQYF
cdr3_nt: TGTGCCAGCAGTTACGGTCTAGCGGAAGAGACCCAGTACTTC